This T cell receptor beta chain was sequenced during a study of T cell responses to AZD1222 COVID-19 vaccine. Study-wide context: Investigators merged groups given second doses at roughly 4 or roughly 12 weeks. General observations from the study: Spike-wide vaccine-associated CD4 TCRs dominated at 160-218 and 743-854. Following two doses of AZD1222, Spike-specific TCR breadth and depth rose. Close to half of all spike-specific TCRs reportedly target regions of the variants that are unmutated.

Sequencing used immunoSEQ multiplex PCR; TCRdb keeps in-frame clones, though not all of them. The sample records 150,000 to 200,000 clones, just under 90% being singletons. To note about this clone: The antigen remains undetermined.

Per the germline V gene, CDR1 is MNHEY and CDR2 is SVGAGI. Trimming removed 4 bases at V and 6 bases at J, with 15 bases between. This CDR3 has 14 amino acids. The rearrangement joins TRBV6-5 to TRBJ1-1; D may be TRBD1 (6 bases). This receptor was taken from an adult in good health. The sample here was peripheral blood, taken on day 0 of AZD1222 vaccination. The CDR3 here is CASSLRGYGPEAFF. The CDR3 nucleotides read TGTGCCAGCAGTTTGAGGGGGTACGGGCCTGAAGCTTTCTTT.